This T cell receptor (beta chain) appears in the sequencing data of a study of T cells in Graves' hyperthyroidism and ophthalmopathy. The source material, RNA transcripts, was used to amplify TCR beta CDR3 regions. With the HTBI primer set, the TCR CDR3 went through a first round of RT-PCR. From the multiplex PCR reads, TCRdb called clonotypes with MiXCR, one entry per CDR3 protein. Of some 510,000 distinct CDR3 sequences in the sample, around 21% were seen once. Graves' hyperthyroidism is called stable when ophthalmopathy does not progress within 18 months. Of note for this clonotype: The junction shows a germline mismatch at one end, possibly a read error.

CDR1 is MGHRA, CDR2 YSYEKL, per germline. The CDR3 extends over 16 amino acids. This chain connects TRBV4-1 to TRBJ1-1; D is unresolved. Source material: blood. The TCR comes from a man between 18 and 29 years old with Graves' hyperthyroidism. The CDR3 sequence is CASSQERRRGNTEALF. CDR3 bases: TGCGCCAGCAGCCAAGAACGTCGGCGGGGAAACACTGAAGCTCTCTTT.